This TCR beta chain was sequenced during a study of OX40 agonist ivuxolimab in advanced cancers. A note on the overall study: Ivuxolimab was a fully human IgG2 agonistic monoclonal antibody targeting the costimulatory receptor OX40 (CD134). Three dose-escalation patients achieved partial responses, one with hepatocellular carcinoma and two with cutaneous melanoma. Among the approximately 54 dose-escalation patients, some 20 had hepatocellular carcinoma, approximately 15 melanoma, 9 renal cell carcinoma and 9 head and neck cancer. Prior anti-PD-1, anti-PD-L1 or anti-CTLA-4 therapy was permitted, and approximately 40% of dose-escalation patients had received checkpoint inhibitors. A male proportion of almost 85% and a mean age of around 60 years, ranging from 23 to 79, were recorded for the dose-escalation cohort. Intravenous ivuxolimab was administered to patients every 2 weeks at six dose levels: 0.01, 0.1, 0.3, 1.5, 3 and 10 mg/kg. Peripheral TCRbeta sequencing was intended to test whether TCR sequence diversity was altered and clonal T-cell expansion was caused by ivuxolimab. The paper reports the monotherapy dose-escalation portion (N = 52 patients) of the phase I ivuxolimab trial. Beyond this particular receptor, the publication reports: On average, CD8+ T cells showed more expanded clones than CD4+ T cells after ivuxolimab. Low levels of normalized T-cell clonal expansion were also seen in some nonresponding patients. At doses of 0.1 to 3.0 mg/kg, clonal expansion of both CD4+ and CD8+ T cells in blood was seen between baseline and week 6. Partial responders in the 0.1-3.0 mg/kg groups had among the lowest normalized peripheral clonal expansion, especially among CD8+ T cells. The antigen specificity of the peripheral T cells that underwent clonal expansion was not determined.

A remark on this clone: Its antigen target is currently unknown. Base qualities are not recorded, but no much larger clone differs from it by a single base.

Genomic DNA was extracted from sorted cells for sequencing of the TCRbeta CDR3 region. The immunoSEQ Assay was used for sequencing of TCRbeta CDR3 regions. TCRdb retrieved this table from immuneACCESS and kept in-frame rearrangements only. Not all clones are present; in checked studies, unresolved V genes account for under half, and no reason is known for the remainder. The sample table lists over 15,000 clones, about 89% of them with a count of one. The ten largest clones capture approximately 32% of the sample. The trial excluded patients who had a history of autoimmune disease or who were on systemic immunosuppression. In every dose cohort, peripheral blood was drawn for TCR sequencing at baseline, cycle 4 day 1, and cycle 7 day 1. Samples came from an open-label, multicenter, first-in-human phase I dose-escalation trial of ivuxolimab. Adults with locally advanced or metastatic melanoma, renal cell, hepatocellular, or head and neck squamous cell carcinoma were enrolled in the trial. CD4+ and CD8+ T cells were sorted separately from peripheral blood before TCR sequencing.

In the germline V gene, CDR1 corresponds to SGHVS and CDR2 to FQNEAQ. The junction carries 8 bases between V and J, which are trimmed by 3 bases and 3 bases respectively. The CDR3 contains 14 residues, cysteine and phenylalanine counted. Kept here is only the CDR3 DNA, which spans 42 bases and is read in frame from base 1. The chain is assembled from TRBV7-8 and TRBJ2-2; the D gene is possibly TRBD1, with 5 bases matching. The TCR was taken from an adult with an advanced solid tumor such as melanoma, head and neck, liver or kidney cancer. This specimen consisted of CD4+ or CD8+ T cells sorted from blood, obtained in a trial of the OX40 agonist ivuxolimab. The CDR3 in this case is CASSFRRDTGELFF. DNA sequence: TGTGCCAGCAGCTTCCGCAGGGACACCGGGGAGCTGTTTTTT.